This T cell receptor beta chain was profiled in a study of PD-L1 blockade in urothelial cancer. The overall study: The patients had undergone anywhere from 0 to 3 prior chemotherapy regimens. Blood analysis was done at 3 weeks (second dose) and 6 weeks after treatment began.

Trimming removed 2 bases from V and 5 bases from J, with 4 bases in between. From germline, CDR1 is SGHTA and CDR2 FQGNSA. The CDR3 is 12 amino acids. Sequencing was performed with immunoSEQ multiplex PCR; in TCRdb, only in-frame clones are kept and a portion is missing. The data contain roughly 87,000 clones, roughly 87% of them singletons. The chain links TRBV7-2 to TRBJ2-1, with unresolved D. The sample was PBMCs, taken around atezolizumab (anti-PD-L1) treatment. The sequence came from a woman aged 70-85 years with urothelial cancer. The DNA for the CDR3 is TGTGCCAGCAGCTTATTTAACAATGAGCAGTTCTTC. Its protein is CASSLFNNEQFF.